The 18 T cell receptor beta chains in this list originate from one sample, sequenced in a study of patients and donors after allogeneic stem cell transplantation. TCRdb used MiXCR to reprocess the RT-PCR reads, holding one entry per CDR3 protein. The sample holds some 92,000 distinct CDR3 sequences; around 49% are singletons and the top ten take 50% to 75%. Sequenced sample: blood, either unsorted or a sorted T cell fraction (not recorded which). The receptors shown here come from a human donor who was either an allogeneic HSCT recipient or a stem cell or donor lymphocyte infusion donor (not recorded which). It is not recorded whose cells these are; they may come from a transplant donor.

The V gene is TRBV10-3, the J gene TRBJ1-1; D not certain. V was cut by 8 bases and J by 1 base, with 8 bases left in between. The CDR3 consists of 12 residues. Germline CDR1 and CDR2: ENHRY and SYGVKD. CDR3 sequence (DNA): TGTGCCATCGGATCCTGGAACACTGAAGCTTTCTTT. Encoded protein: CAIGSWNTEAFF.

This rearrangement joins TRBV29-1 to TRBJ2-7, with a weak D call TRBD2 (5 bases). The ends were cut back, 5 bases at V and 2 bases at J, with 13 bases in the middle. CDR3 length: 13 residues. Germline V gives CDR1 SQVTM, CDR2 ANQGSEA. CDR3 residues: CSVKPDSAYEQYF. The DNA of the CDR3 is TGCAGCGTTAAGCCGGACTCGGCCTACGAGCAGTACTTC.

The chain uses TRBV6-5 and TRBJ1-5; D is undetermined. Germline lookup yields CDR1 MNHEY and CDR2 SVGAGI. The CDR3 totals 13 residues. V was cut by 6 bases and J by 2 bases, with 8 bases left in between. The CDR3 DNA reads TGTGCCAGCAGCAACTGGGGCAATCAGCCCCAGCATTTT. Its protein product is CASSNWGNQPQHF.

This clonotype turned up a few times. The rearrangement links TRBV5-1 to TRBJ1-1, with TRBD1 matching 7 bases. This CDR3 comprises 15 residues. Trimming removed 3 bases from V and 0 bases from J; junction bases left unmatched: 5. Germline CDR1 reads SGHRS; CDR2 reads YFSETQ. CDR3 amino acids: CASSSGTAMNTEAFF. As DNA, the CDR3 is TGCGCCAGCAGCTCCGGGACAGCTATGAACACTGAAGCTTTCTTT.

This clonotype has a handful of counts. The J gene is TRBJ1-2, the V gene TRBV20-1, with TRBD1 matching over 9 bases. CDR1 is DFQATT and CDR2 is SNEGSKA in the germline V gene (reference sequence). CDR3 length: 15 amino acids. Losses at the gene ends were 3 bases for V and 4 bases for J; bases not matched to a gene: 9. CDR3 sequence (DNA): TGCAGTGCTAGGGGGGGACAGGGACCTAGCTATGGCTACACCTTC. This translates into CSARGGQGPSYGYTF.

The rearrangement uses TRBV10-3 and TRBJ2-5; TRBD1 is a possible D gene (5 bases). Deletions cut 3 bases from V and 2 bases from J, with 10 bases between. CDR1 is ENHRY, CDR2 SYGVKD, per germline. This CDR3 is built from 14 residues. The CDR3 protein is CAISDGRGQETQYF. The DNA of the CDR3 is TGTGCCATCAGTGATGGTAGGGGACAAGAGACCCAGTACTTC.

This clonotype was seen a handful of times. This sequence joins TRBV6-2 or TRBV6-3 and TRBJ1-5; possibly TRBD1 for D (6 bases). CDR3 size: 15 residues. V lost 7 bases and J 6 bases, leaving 19 bases between the germline ends. CDR1 is MNHEY, CDR2 SVGEGT, per germline. The CDR3 loop is CASTPGHSQVQPQHF. As DNA, the CDR3 is TGTGCCAGCACCCCGGGACACAGTCAGGTTCAGCCCCAGCATTTT.

The chain employs TRBV6-2 or TRBV6-3 and TRBJ2-7; D tentatively fits TRBD1 or TRBD2 (5 bases each). Germline V gene sequence: CDR1 MNHEY, CDR2 SVGEGT. Between the trimmed V and J ends, which lost 2 bases and 2 bases, there was a span of 16 bases. The CDR3 totals 16 residues. The CDR3 spells CASSYGLYRGAYEQYF. Here the CDR3 DNA reads TGTGCCAGCAGTTACGGGCTTTATAGGGGAGCCTACGAGCAGTACTTC.

This chain connects TRBV29-1 to TRBJ1-1, with 8 bases lining up with TRBD1. Trimming at V came to 4 bases and at J to 0 bases, leaving 7 bases not matched to a gene. The CDR3 has 15 amino acids. The germline gives CDR1 SQVTM, CDR2 ANQGSEA. This CDR3 is CSVARDRILNTEAFF. The CDR3 DNA reads TGCAGCGTTGCGAGGGACAGGATTTTGAACACTGAAGCTTTCTTT.

This CDR3 is CASSSAGLGYEQYF. CDR3 DNA: TGTGCCAGCAGCTCCGCGGGTTTAGGCTACGAGCAGTACTTC. This chain links TRBV6-6 with TRBJ2-7; tentatively, D is TRBD2 (5 bases). Germline-derived CDR1 and CDR2 are MNHNY and SVGAGI (reference sequence). The V end lost 6 bases, the J end lost 3 bases, and 15 bases lay between the germline ends. The CDR3 length is 14 residues.

This clonotype was seen only a few times. The chain carries TRBV12-3 or TRBV12-4 and TRBJ1-3, with no clear D. This CDR3 is 14 amino acids long. Trimming cost V 5 bases and J 4 bases, with 12 bases left between them. The CDR3 region has the DNA TGTGCCAGCAGTCCGCACACGTGGGGAAACACCATATATTTT. Translated, it gives CASSPHTWGNTIYF.

This chain uses TRBV18 with TRBJ2-1; D possibly corresponds to TRBD2 (6 bases). V was trimmed by 2 bases and J by 16 bases, leaving 21 bases between them. There are 14 residues in the CDR3. Germline V gene sequence: CDR1 KGHSH, CDR2 LQKENI. CDR3 coding DNA: TGTGCCAGCTCACCATATAGCGGTGAGAAGACCCAATTCTTC. Protein sequence: CASSPYSGEKTQFF.

The chain is built from TRBV24-1 and TRBJ2-7; D is possibly TRBD2 (6 bases). The CDR3 is made up of 14 amino acids. Germline V CDR1 and CDR2: KGHDR, SFDVKD. The V and J ends lost 8 bases and 2 bases respectively, with 15 bases between them. The CDR3 here is CATIPERTTYEQYF. CDR3 nucleotide sequence: TGTGCCACCATCCCAGAAAGGACTACCTACGAGCAGTACTTC.

The V and J genes are TRBV4-3 and TRBJ1-5; D is unresolved. The V and J ends lost 0 bases and 0 bases respectively, with 15 bases between them. CDR3 length: 18 amino acids. Germline CDR1 is LGHNA and CDR2 is YSLEER. The CDR3 protein is CASSQDPSSRPSNQPQHF. CDR3 nucleotide sequence: TGCGCCAGCAGCCAAGATCCCAGTTCTCGCCCTAGCAATCAGCCCCAGCATTTT.

In nucleotides, the CDR3 is TGTGCCAGCAGCTTCAGCGGGCGCACTGAAGCTTTCTTT. It encodes CASSFSGRTEAFF. This chain uses TRBV7-8 with TRBJ1-1; no clear D. CDR1 and CDR2 (germline): SGHVS, FQNEAQ. Between the trimmed V and J ends, which lost 3 bases and 4 bases, there was a span of 9 bases. The CDR3 has 13 residues.

This clonotype has only a few counts. This chain joins TRBV7-9 and TRBJ1-5; TRBD1 aligns across 7 bases. V shed 6 bases and J 2 bases; nucleotides not matched to a gene: 16. The CDR3 is made up of 18 amino acids. Germline V gives CDR1 SEHNR, CDR2 FQNEAQ (reference sequence). CDR3 in amino acids: CASRRGQRLPLGNQPQHF. CDR3 sequence (DNA): TGTGCCAGCAGACGGGGACAGCGCCTTCCCCTAGGCAATCAGCCCCAGCATTTT.

The chain recombines TRBV7-9 with TRBJ1-2, with unresolved D. In germline, CDR1 is SEHNR, CDR2 FQNEAQ (reference sequence). Trimming stripped 4 bases from V and 13 bases from J, with 10 bases between. CDR3 size: 10 residues. This CDR3 is CASSSGVVTF. CDR3 in DNA: TGTGCCAGCAGCTCGGGAGTGGTCACCTTC.

CDR3 amino acids: CSSRGGRTEAFF. CDR3 sequence (DNA): TGCAGCTCCCGGGGGGGGCGAACTGAAGCTTTCTTT. V is TRBV29-1 and J is TRBJ1-1, with D perhaps matching TRBD1 (6 bases). The germline V gene has CDR1 SQVTM and CDR2 ANQGSEA. The CDR3 is made up of 12 amino acids. V lost 8 bases to trimming and J lost 5 bases, with 15 bases between them.